The 20 T cell receptor beta chains below come from one sample, sequenced in a study of T cells after yellow fever vaccination (dated by TCRdb to the late 2010s). The protocol used for the library was 5' RACE. Sequencing instrument: Illumina HiSeq 2500. TCRdb redid the processing of the public reads, applying fastp at Q25 and MiXCR, and retained in-frame beta chains. Each CDR3 protein appears once, grouped with its most common genes and DNA. The table for this sample lists 550,000 or so distinct CDR3 sequences; 15% to 20% of them were counted only once. The top ten clonotypes cover roughly an eighth of the sample. Read against the paper, the sample's treatment or condition label means: live attenuated yellow fever vaccine strain. The sample in question was PBMCs, obtained 15 days after the yellow fever booster vaccination. These receptors originate from a man aged 25 to 45 who received the YFV17D yellow fever vaccine.

The chain uses TRBV12-3 or TRBV12-4 and TRBJ1-5; weak D call: TRBD1 (6 bases). CDR3 size: 16 residues. V gave up 5 bases and J gave up 0 bases, with 14 bases separating them. CDR3 nucleotides: TGTGCCAGCAGTCGAACGGACAGAATTAGCAATCAGCCCCAGCATTTT. It encodes CASSRTDRISNQPQHF.

The chain couples TRBV7-8 to TRBJ2-7; 7 bases agree with TRBD2. This CDR3 has 16 residues. Unmatched junction bases numbered 9, after V lost 2 bases and J lost 2 bases. Germline V gene lookup returns CDR1 SGHVS and CDR2 FQNEAQ. The CDR3 region has the DNA TGTGCCAGCAGCTTATTGGTTTCTAGCGGCACCTACGAGCAGTACTTC. The encoded protein is CASSLLVSSGTYEQYF. Full variable domain (missing parts from reference TRBV7-8 and TRBJ2-7): GAGVSQSPRYKVAKRGQDVALRCDPISGHVSLFWYQQALGQGPEFLTYFQNEAQLDKSGLPSDRFFAERPEGSVSTLKIQRTQQEDSAVYLCASSLLVSSGTYEQYFGPGTRLTVT.

This clonotype was counted between two and nine times. The V and J genes are TRBV5-8 and TRBJ2-3, with D perhaps TRBD1 (6 bases). The CDR3 has 16 residues. Germline loops: CDR1 SGHTS, CDR2 YDEGEE. V was trimmed by 2 bases and J by 4 bases, leaving 17 bases between them. The chain's CDR3 is CASSLGQNYRADTQYF. CDR3 sequence (DNA): TGTGCCAGCAGCTTAGGCCAGAACTACAGGGCAGATACGCAGTATTTT.

A few counts support this clonotype. The chain is built from TRBV20-1 and TRBJ2-3; TRBD2 matches at 9 bases. Looked up from germline, CDR1 is DFQATT and CDR2 is SNEGSKA (reference sequence). J lost 5 bases, V lost 2 bases, and 8 bases had no gene match. The length of the CDR3 is 15 residues. For the CDR3, the DNA is TGCAGTGCTAGACCGGGCGGGAGGGCCGTAGATACGCAGTATTTT. As protein: CSARPGGRAVDTQYF.

The sample holds a few counts of this clonotype. The chain recombines TRBV11-2 with TRBJ2-1; a weak D match, TRBD1 (5 bases). The germline CDR1 and CDR2 sequences are SGHAT and FQNNGV. This CDR3 has 12 residues. With 3 bases removed from V and 7 bases from J, the gap between germline ends came to 7 bases. CDR3 amino acids: CASSFDRNEQFF. The CDR3 DNA reads TGTGCCAGCAGCTTTGACAGAAATGAGCAGTTCTTC.

This clonotype was found a few times. The V and J genes are TRBV14 and TRBJ2-3; D is possibly TRBD1 or TRBD2 (6 bases each). Per germline, CDR1 SGHDN and CDR2 FVKESK. The CDR3 consists of 15 residues. Trimming cost V 1 base and J 6 bases, with 14 bases left between them. Here the CDR3 reads CASSQGLGGSDTQYF. The CDR3, as DNA: TGTGCCAGCAGCCAAGGCCTAGGGGGGTCGGATACGCAGTATTTT.

This chain uses TRBV5-1 with TRBJ2-3; 9 bases fit TRBD1. Germline CDR1 and CDR2: SGHRS and YFSETQ. The length of the CDR3 is 15 residues. Losses at the gene ends were 4 bases for V and 0 bases for J; bases not matched to a gene: 3. CDR3 nucleotides: TGCGCCAGCAGCGTCGGGACAGGGAGCACAGATACGCAGTATTTT. Translated, it gives CASSVGTGSTDTQYF.

The chain uses TRBV9 and TRBJ2-7, with D possibly being TRBD1 or TRBD2 (5 bases each). The V end lost 3 bases, the J end lost 6 bases, and 13 bases lay between the germline ends. CDR1 is SGDLS and CDR2 is YYNGEE in the germline V gene. The CDR3 covers 13 residues. This CDR3 is CASSGTRDREQYF. The CDR3 bases are TGTGCCAGCAGCGGTACCAGGGACCGCGAGCAGTACTTC.

V is TRBV5-4 and J is TRBJ2-5; 9 nucleotides align to TRBD2. Germline V lookup: CDR1 SGHNT, CDR2 YYREEE (reference sequence). With V trimmed by 0 bases and J by 4 bases, 4 bases remained unmatched. This CDR3 has 15 amino acids. CDR3 protein: CASSLARAGGETQYF. The CDR3 DNA follows: TGTGCCAGCAGCTTGGCTCGAGCGGGAGGAGAGACCCAGTACTTC. Full variable domain (outside the CDR3, taken from reference TRBV5-4 and TRBJ2-5): ETGVTQSPTHLIKTRGQQVTLRCSSQSGHNTVSWYQQALGQGPQFIFQYYREEENGRGNFPPRFSGLQFPNYSSELNVNALELDDSALYLCASSLARAGGETQYFGPGTRLLVL.

This clonotype was seen at least ten times. The V gene is TRBV4-3, the J gene TRBJ1-5; 9 bases agree with TRBD1. The trim removed 0 bases at V and 2 bases at J, leaving 8 bases unmatched. Germline assignment: CDR1 LGHNA and CDR2 YSLEER. The CDR3 sequence is 18 residues long. The CDR3 DNA reads TGCGCCAGCAGCCAAGAACTGGGACAGGGATTTGGCAATCAGCCCCAGCATTTT. As protein: CASSQELGQGFGNQPQHF.

This clonotype was counted a few times. The chain links TRBV5-1 to TRBJ1-6; no reliable D call. V dropped 2 bases and J dropped 5 bases, with 11 bases sitting between them. The CDR3 totals 15 residues. The germline V gene has CDR1 SGHRS and CDR2 YFSETQ. CDR3 protein: CASSLVSGDNSPLHF. The CDR3 DNA reads TGCGCCAGCAGCTTAGTCAGCGGCGATAATTCACCCCTCCACTTT.

The rearrangement links TRBV20-1 to TRBJ2-7, with TRBD1 identical over 9 bases. Looked up from germline, CDR1 is DFQATT and CDR2 is SNEGSKA (reference sequence). The CDR3 is 14 residues long. The J segment lost 4 bases and the V segment lost 3 bases, leaving 7 bases of the junction unmatched. The CDR3 loop is CSASVDRGGYEQYF. CDR3 coding DNA: TGCAGTGCTAGCGTTGACAGGGGGGGTTACGAGCAGTACTTC.

Only a few counts were recorded for this clonotype. V and J are TRBV5-1 and TRBJ2-2; 7 nucleotides agree with TRBD2. Per germline, CDR1 SGHRS and CDR2 YFSETQ. CDR3 size: 15 residues. The ends lost 4 bases at V and 2 bases at J; junction bases unmatched: 5. As DNA, the CDR3 is TGCGCCAGCAGCCTCGGGACTATAAACACCGGGGAGCTGTTTTTT. Its protein product is CASSLGTINTGELFF.

This clonotype appeared a few times. V usage is TRBV4-3 and J usage is TRBJ2-7, with D tentatively TRBD1 (6 bases). Trimming stripped 5 bases from V and 5 bases from J, with 16 bases between. Germline CDR1 is LGHNA and CDR2 is YSLEER. This CDR3 is 14 amino acids long. CDR3 nucleotides: TGCGCCAGCAGCTACCGGGACACCAAAGACGAGCAGTACTTC. Translation gives CASSYRDTKDEQYF.

The chain couples TRBV7-2 to TRBJ2-3; 8 nucleotides match TRBD2. The germline CDR1 and CDR2 sequences are SGHTA and FQGNSA. The CDR3 has 16 amino acids. With V trimmed by 0 bases and J by 6 bases, 8 bases remained unmatched. In DNA form, the CDR3 reads TGTGCCAGCAGCTTAGCGGTCGGGAGGGCCGAGGATACGCAGTATTTT. It encodes CASSLAVGRAEDTQYF.

The J gene is TRBJ2-1, the V gene TRBV7-2; D is unresolved. The CDR3 consists of 14 residues. The germline V gene has CDR1 SGHTA and CDR2 FQGNSA. Trimming stripped 5 bases from V and 4 bases from J, with 12 bases between. Here the CDR3 DNA reads TGTGCCAGCAGCCCCCGGTGGGAATACAATGAGCAGTTCTTC. This sequence encodes CASSPRWEYNEQFF.

The gene calls are TRBV9 and TRBJ2-1; D is perhaps TRBD1 (6 bases). V gave up 4 bases and J gave up 3 bases, with 8 bases separating them. This CDR3 is 13 amino acids long. Per the germline V gene, CDR1 is SGDLS and CDR2 is YYNGEE. This CDR3 reads CASSTGFYNEQFF. Here the CDR3 DNA reads TGTGCCAGCAGCACAGGGTTCTACAATGAGCAGTTCTTC.

The gene calls are TRBV25-1 and TRBJ2-2, with a tentative D call TRBD1 (6 bases). The V gene lost 5 bases and the J gene lost 0 bases, with 10 bases spanning the gap. CDR3 length: 15 amino acids. The germline gives CDR1 MGHDK, CDR2 SYGVNS. Here the CDR3 reads CASSRDTANTGELFF. CDR3 bases: TGTGCCAGCAGTCGGGACACGGCGAACACCGGGGAGCTGTTTTTT.

The chain joins TRBV29-1 to TRBJ2-7; 9 nucleotides line up with TRBD2. Germline V CDR1 and CDR2: SQVTM, ANQGSEA. V was clipped by 2 bases and J by 0 bases; unmatched bases: 5. This CDR3 comprises 15 residues. CDR3 loop: CSVETPSGVSYEQYF. CDR3 bases: TGCAGCGTTGAAACCCCTAGCGGGGTCTCCTACGAGCAGTACTTC.

This clonotype appeared a few times. The V call is TRBV9, the J call TRBJ1-1; tentatively, D is TRBD1 (5 bases). The CDR3 sequence is 15 residues long. The V and J ends lost 0 bases and 0 bases respectively, with 9 bases between them. Looked up from germline, CDR1 is SGDLS and CDR2 is YYNGEE. The CDR3 reads CASSVAGGMNTEAFF. CDR3 nucleotide sequence: TGTGCCAGCAGCGTAGCGGGGGGGATGAACACTGAAGCTTTCTTT.